The text below deals with one T cell receptor beta chain. It has no known antigen specificity. Base qualities were left out, and no much larger clone turns up one base away. The data originate from a study of T-cell memory formation after mild COVID-19 (dated by TCRdb to the early 2020s). Describing the broader study: TCR sequence clusters from the two donors were largely donor specific. The cohort was made up of two young adult volunteers, one female and one male, who were previously healthy. Longitudinal TCRalpha and TCRbeta repertoire sequencing tracked T-cell clones expanding and contracting after mild COVID-19 in a couple of donors.

Instrument on record: Illumina NovaSeq 6000. cDNA libraries for TCRalpha and TCRbeta were prepared by 5'RACE using constant-segment primers, with sample barcodes and unique molecular identifiers added. Trizol reagent was used to extract RNA from every sample. The libraries were amplified in two PCR steps, and the second step added a second sample barcode and Illumina TruSeq adapters. Libraries were sequenced on an Illumina NovaSeq with 2 x 150 bp paired-end reads. Turning to the authors' computational methods: The reads were demultiplexed and collapsed into UMI-guided consensus sequences using migec v1.2.7. With mixcr v2.1.11, UMI consensuses were aligned to TRA and TRB V and J templates and assembled into clonotypes. A clonotype was counted as expanded or contracted only if both edgeR and NoisET called the change significant, with noise models trained on biological replicates. For edgeR calls, a false discovery rate-adjusted p below 0.01 and a log2 fold-change threshold of 1 were applied. As an exploratory analysis of dynamics, PCA with hierarchical clustering was applied to max-normalized trajectories of the 1000 most abundant clonotypes. Separately sequenced CD4+ and CD8+ repertoires were used to assign a CD4 or CD8 phenotype to each responding clone. The public reads were reprocessed in TCRdb via fastp at Q25 and MiXCR, keeping in-frame beta chains. Rows are unified per CDR3 protein, each entry keeping the most common DNA and genes. These V and J calls rely on TCRdb rather than the paper's analysis. In this sample the table shows just over 400,000 distinct CDR3 sequences, about a quarter of which occur a single time. The ten largest clones represent approximately 14% of the sample.

Ficoll-Paque density gradient centrifugation was the method used to isolate PBMCs. Including cysteine and phenylalanine, the CDR3 has 15 amino acids. Only the CDR3 portion is preserved as DNA: 45 bases, with reading frame beginning at the first base. From the germline V gene, CDR1 is MGHRA and CDR2 is YSYEKL. A distance of 15 bases separates the germline ends of V and J, which lose 4 bases and 5 bases respectively. Here is what the overall study found, with its caveats: Only a couple of mild cases were covered in the study, and larger cohorts including severe cases with pre-infection samples were considered necessary. Some responding clones were detected in pre-infection memory, suggesting pre-existing cross-reactive memory T cells joined the SARS-CoV-2 response. From day 15 to 85, contracting clones showed balanced CD4/CD8 phenotypes, whereas a second wave of clones that expanded from day 15 to 37 leaned towards CD4+. Whether the second-wave clones peaking on day 37 were SARS-CoV-2 specific was not confirmed. Contracting CD4+ clones appeared mostly in the CM and EM memory subsets, whereas CD8+ clones were enriched in EMRA.

Material: PBMCs or a T cell subset sorted from them (not recorded which). Rearrangement joined TRBV4-1 to TRBJ2-1; the D region possibly corresponds to TRBD2 (5 bases align). The TCR originated in an adult woman who had mild COVID-19 (a few samples of this study predate the infection). The sample titles of this study are shuffled in the database, so cell type and time point are left out; the donor was told from shared clones. DNA sequence: TGCGCCAGCAGCCGCCCGGGAAGCAAGGACAATGAGCAGTTCTTC. This codes for CASSRPGSKDNEQFF.